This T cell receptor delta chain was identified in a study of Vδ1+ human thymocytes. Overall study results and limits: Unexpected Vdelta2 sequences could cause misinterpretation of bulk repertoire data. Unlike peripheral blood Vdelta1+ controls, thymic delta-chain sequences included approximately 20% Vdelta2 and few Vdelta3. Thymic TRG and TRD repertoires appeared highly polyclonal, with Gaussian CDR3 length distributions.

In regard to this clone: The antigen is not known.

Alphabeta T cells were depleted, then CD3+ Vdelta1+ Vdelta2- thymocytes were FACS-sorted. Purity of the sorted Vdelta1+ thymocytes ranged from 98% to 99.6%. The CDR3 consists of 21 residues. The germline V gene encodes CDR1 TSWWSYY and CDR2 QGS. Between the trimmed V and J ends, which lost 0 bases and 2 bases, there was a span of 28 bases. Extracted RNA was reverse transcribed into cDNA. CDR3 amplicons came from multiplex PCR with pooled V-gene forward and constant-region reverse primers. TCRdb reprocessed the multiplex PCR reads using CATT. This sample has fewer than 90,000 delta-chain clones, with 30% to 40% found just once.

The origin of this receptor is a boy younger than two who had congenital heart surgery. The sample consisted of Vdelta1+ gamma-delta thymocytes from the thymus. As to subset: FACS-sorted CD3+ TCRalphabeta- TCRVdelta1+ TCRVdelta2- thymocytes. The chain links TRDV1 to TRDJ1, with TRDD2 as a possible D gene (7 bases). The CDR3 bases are TGTGCTCTTGGGGAACTAAGGCCCGGGGGGTTCCTACGGGGGACAACCGATAAACTCATCTTT. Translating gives CALGELRPGGFLRGTTDKLIF.